These 7 T cell receptor beta chains were all obtained from the same sample, sequenced in a study of shared clonotypes between healthy human individuals (dated by TCRdb to about 2020). The library came from the immunoSEQ multiplex PCR assay. TCRdb's version of the immuneACCESS table is confined to in-frame rearrangements and falls short of the full clone set. An unresolved V gene accounts for under half of the shortfall where checked; the remainder is of unknown origin. Within this sample are roughly 500,000 clones, with roughly 77% of them counted one time only. Approximately 13% of the sample lies in the top ten. Sequenced: PBMCs. These receptors came from a woman between 40 and 55 years old in good health. Some clones in this sample may be carry-over from other donors' samples.

The V gene is TRBV11-2, the J gene TRBJ2-5, with D unclear. Trimming shortened V by 7 bases and J by 3 bases, and 12 bases separated the two germline ends. The length of the CDR3 is 13 residues. Germline V gives CDR1 SGHAT, CDR2 FQNNGV. CDR3 amino acids: CASNHLAEETQYF. CDR3 nucleotide sequence: TGTGCCAGCAACCATCTTGCCGAAGAGACCCAGTACTTC.

The chain combines TRBV28 with TRBJ2-1; a weak D match, TRBD2 (7 bases). Germline CDR1 and CDR2: MDHEN and SYDVKM. This CDR3 is 16 amino acids long. Trimming took off 6 bases at V and 8 bases at J, with 23 bases between the two ends. This chain's CDR3 is CASRLGGTHPQDEQFF. CDR3 DNA: TGTGCCAGCAGACTGGGGGGGACACACCCTCAGGATGAGCAGTTCTTC.

The genes are TRBV15 and TRBJ2-1; TRBD2 agrees at 9 bases. The length of the CDR3 is 18 residues. CDR1 LNHNV and CDR2 YYDKDF come from the germline V gene (reference sequence). Trimming at V came to 0 bases and at J to 3 bases, leaving 9 bases not matched to a gene. CDR3 DNA sequence: TGTGCCACCAGCAGAGATCGGGTGGGACTAGCTGGCTACAATGAGCAGTTCTTC. As protein: CATSRDRVGLAGYNEQFF.

The genes are TRBV7-3 and TRBJ1-1; weak D call: TRBD1 (5 bases). The CDR3 consists of 14 residues. Germline CDR1 SGHTA, CDR2 FQGTGA. The germline V and J ends were trimmed by 5 bases and 1 base, with 11 bases remaining between them. The CDR3 bases are TGTGCCAGCAGCGGGCAGGGTACGAACACTGAAGCTTTCTTT. It is translated as CASSGQGTNTEAFF.

This rearrangement joins TRBV10-3 to TRBJ2-7; TRBD2 is a possible D gene (5 bases). The CDR3 has 12 amino acids. The ends were cut back, 0 bases at V and 10 bases at J, with 10 bases in the middle. CDR1 is ENHRY and CDR2 is SYGVKD in the germline V gene. This CDR3 is CAISESGGQQYF. The CDR3 region has the DNA TGTGCCATCAGTGAGTCCGGAGGTCAACAGTACTTC.

V and J are TRBV30 and TRBJ2-6, with D uncertain. The CDR3 loop spans 15 amino acids. The V end was cut by 1 base, the J end by 1 base, with 8 bases between. Germline V lookup: CDR1 GTSNPN, CDR2 SVGIG (reference sequence). Here the CDR3 DNA reads TGTGCCTGGAGTGAGACGGTTTCTGGGGCCAACGTCCTGACTTTC. It translates to CAWSETVSGANVLTF.

The chain has TRBV6-1 and TRBJ2-7; D may correspond to TRBD1 or TRBD2 (5 bases each). The germline CDR1 and CDR2 sequences are MNHNS and SASEGT. CDR3 length: 14 amino acids. V was cut by 4 bases and J by 5 bases, with 15 bases left in between. The CDR3 here is CASSAARETNEQYF. The CDR3 nucleotides are TGTGCCAGCAGTGCGGCCAGGGAGACGAACGAGCAGTACTTC.